The 9 T cell receptor beta chains below all came from one sample that was sequenced in a study of blood T cell repertoires in COVID-19. TCRdb's copy holds only in-frame clones and misses some; the assay was immunoSEQ multiplex PCR. Of about 42,000 clones listed, approximately 85% are singletons. Sequenced input: peripheral blood. These receptors all stem from a human donor in a cohort sampled during active COVID-19.

Only a few counts were recorded for this clone. J is TRBJ1-5 and V is TRBV7-6; possible D gene TRBD1, 6 bases. Germline CDR1 and CDR2: SGHVS and FNYEAQ. V lost 5 bases and J lost 7, with 12 bases in between. The CDR3 has 13 amino acids. CDR3 DNA: TGTGCCAGCAGCCCGGGACATGGGCAGCCCCAGCATTTT. Its translation: CASSPGHGQPQHF.

The gene calls are TRBV6-5 and TRBJ1-2; tentative D call: TRBD1 (5 bases). Trimming pared 0 bases from V and 8 bases from J, leaving 16 bases between. Germline V gene sequence: CDR1 MNHEY, CDR2 SVGAGI. The CDR3 totals 15 residues. In DNA, the CDR3 is TGTGCCAGCAGTTACTCGCGGGGGGGACGTAGGGGCTACACCTTC. Translated: CASSYSRGGRRGYTF.

CDR3 residues: CASSPGTGLQNTIYF. The CDR3 coding sequence is TGTGCCAGCAGTCCGGGGACAGGTCTACAAAACACCATATATTTT. V usage is TRBV28 and J usage is TRBJ1-3, with 8 bases fitting TRBD1. V shed 5 bases and J 6 bases; nucleotides not matched to a gene: 9. The CDR3 length is 15 residues. Germline CDR1 and CDR2: MDHEN and SYDVKM. The complete variable domain, with remaining parts taken from reference TRBV28 and TRBJ1-3, reads DVKVTQSSRYLVKRTGEKVFLECVQDMDHENMFWYRQDPGLGLRLIYFSYDVKMKEKGDIPEGYSVSREKKERFSLILESASTNQTSMYLCASSPGTGLQNTIYFGEGSWLTVV.

This rearrangement joins TRBV19 to TRBJ1-1; no definite D call. V was clipped by 4 bases and J by 1 base, with 10 bases between them. The germline V gene has CDR1 LNHDA and CDR2 SQIVND (reference sequence). The CDR3 spans 14 residues. CDR3: CASSTPPGNTEAFF. CDR3 nucleotides: TGTGCCAGTAGTACCCCCCCGGGGAACACTGAAGCTTTCTTT. Using reference TRBV19 and TRBJ1-1 for the parts outside the CDR3, the full variable domain is DGGITQSPKYLFRKEGQNVTLSCEQNLNHDAMYWYRQDPGQGLRLIYYSQIVNDFQKGDIAEGYSVSREKKESFPLTVTSAQKNPTAFYLCASSTPPGNTEAFFGQGTRLTVV.

There are a few counts of this clone. The chain couples TRBV2 to TRBJ2-5; 8 bases map to TRBD1. This CDR3 is 15 amino acids long. The trim removed 2 bases at V and 4 bases at J, leaving 6 bases unmatched. Germline V gene lookup returns CDR1 SNHLY and CDR2 FYNNEI. The CDR3 bases are TGTGCCAGCAGTGAATTCCCAACAGGGGGAGAGACCCAGTACTTC. This codes for CASSEFPTGGETQYF.

This chain joins TRBV28 and TRBJ1-2, with D maybe TRBD1 (5 bases). Trimming removed 7 bases from V and 8 bases from J, with 20 bases in between. CDR1 MDHEN and CDR2 SYDVKM come from the germline V gene. CDR3 length: 14 residues. Here the CDR3 DNA reads TGTGCCAGCAAGAAATCAGGGAGGAGTAAGGGCTACACCTTC. Protein product: CASKKSGRSKGYTF.

This sequence joins TRBV18 and TRBJ1-2; 8 bases map to TRBD1. Germline values: CDR1 KGHSH, CDR2 LQKENI. The CDR3 extends over 15 amino acids. V was clipped by 5 bases and J by 1 base; unmatched bases: 6. The CDR3 loop is CASSGGQALNYGYTF. CDR3 DNA sequence: TGTGCCAGCTCAGGGGGACAGGCGCTTAACTATGGCTACACCTTC.

In its sample, this clone ranks as large (0.1 to 1%). This chain connects TRBV10-3 to TRBJ2-3, with 11 positions matching TRBD1. V shed 3 bases and J 1 base; nucleotides not matched to a gene: 3. The CDR3 extends over 16 amino acids. Germline V CDR1 and CDR2: ENHRY, SYGVKD. The CDR3 sequence is CAISDSDRGRTDTQYF. CDR3 nucleotides: TGTGCCATCAGTGATTCGGACAGGGGGCGCACAGATACGCAGTATTTT.

Points on this clone: Other DNA sequences from this sample encode an identical CDR3 as well. This rearrangement joins TRBV9 to TRBJ2-2; 8 nucleotides align to TRBD2. The CDR3 covers 18 residues. The germline V gene encodes CDR1 SGDLS and CDR2 YYNGEE. J lost 0 bases, V lost 1 base, and 8 bases had no gene match. The DNA for the CDR3 is TGTGCCAGCAGCGTAAGGGGCGGGGGGCTTTCGAACACCGGGGAGCTGTTTTTT. As protein: CASSVRGGGLSNTGELFF.